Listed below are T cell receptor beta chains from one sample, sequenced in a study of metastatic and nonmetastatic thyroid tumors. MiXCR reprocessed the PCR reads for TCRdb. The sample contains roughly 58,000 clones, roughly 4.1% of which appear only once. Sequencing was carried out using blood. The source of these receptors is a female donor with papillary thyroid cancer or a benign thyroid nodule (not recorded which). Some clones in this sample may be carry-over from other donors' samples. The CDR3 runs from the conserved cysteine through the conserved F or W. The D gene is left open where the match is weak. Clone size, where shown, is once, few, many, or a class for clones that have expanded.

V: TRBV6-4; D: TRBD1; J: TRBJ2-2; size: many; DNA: TGTGCCAGCAGTGAAGGGACAGACACCGGGGAGCTGTTTTTT; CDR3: CASSEGTDTGELFF
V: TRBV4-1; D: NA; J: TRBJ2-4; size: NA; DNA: TGCGCCAGCAGCCTCGACCCTCCGGAGGCCTCTACAGCCAAAAACATTCAGTACTTC; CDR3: CASSLDPPEASTAKNIQYF
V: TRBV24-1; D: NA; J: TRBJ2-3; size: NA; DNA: TGTGCCACCAGTGATAAGGTGCCGTCGAACGTCCTTGGAGATACGCAGTATTTT; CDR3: CATSDKVPSNVLGDTQYF
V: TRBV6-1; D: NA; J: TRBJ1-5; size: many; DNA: TGTGCCAGCAGTTCACGACGGGCCAGGCAGCCCCAGCATTTT; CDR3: CASSSRRARQPQHF
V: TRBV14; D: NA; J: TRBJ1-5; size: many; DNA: TGTGCCAGCAGCCAACAGGAGGGTCAGCCCCAGCATTTT; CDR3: CASSQQEGQPQHF
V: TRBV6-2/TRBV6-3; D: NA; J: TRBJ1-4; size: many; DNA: TGTGCCAGCGGGGGTGCAACTAATGAAAAACTGTTTTTT; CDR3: CASGGATNEKLFF
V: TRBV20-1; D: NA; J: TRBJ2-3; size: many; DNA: TGCAGTGCTAGAGGGATTCGAAATACGCAGTATTTT; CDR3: CSARGIRNTQYF
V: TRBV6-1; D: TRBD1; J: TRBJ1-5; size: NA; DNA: TGTGCCAGCAACCTTAAACAGGGGTTCACTAAGCAGCCCCAGCATTTT; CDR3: CASNLKQGFTKQPQHF
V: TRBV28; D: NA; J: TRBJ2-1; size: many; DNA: TGTGCCAGCAGTTTCCGCGTCTCCTACAATGAGCAGTTCTTC; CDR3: CASSFRVSYNEQFF
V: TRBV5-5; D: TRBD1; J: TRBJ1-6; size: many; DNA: TGTGCCAGCAGCCTGACAGGGGTCCCCCTCCACTTT; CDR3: CASSLTGVPLHF
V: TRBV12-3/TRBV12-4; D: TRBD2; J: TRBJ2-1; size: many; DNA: TGTGCCAGCAGTTTTGCACTAGCGGGATCCACAGGGCAGTTCTTC; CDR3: CASSFALAGSTGQFF
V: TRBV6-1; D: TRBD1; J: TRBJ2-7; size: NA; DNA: TGTGCCAGCGGTGAGAGGACAGGTACCTACGAGCAGTACTTC; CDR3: CASGERTGTYEQYF
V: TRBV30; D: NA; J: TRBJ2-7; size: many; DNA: TGTGCCTGGAGTGTAACACCCAGCTCCTACGAGCAGTACTTC; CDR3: CAWSVTPSSYEQYF
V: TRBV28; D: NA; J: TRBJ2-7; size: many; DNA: TGTGCCAGCCAGGGGCTCAGATACGAGCAGTACTTC; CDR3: CASQGLRYEQYF
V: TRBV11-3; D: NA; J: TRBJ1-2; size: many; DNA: TGTGCCAGCAGCTCGGGGGATAGTGGAAAACCTAACTATGGCTACACCTTC; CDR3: CASSSGDSGKPNYGYTF
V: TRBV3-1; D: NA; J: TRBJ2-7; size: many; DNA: TGTGCCAGCAGCGAAGGACCCGAGCAGTACTTC; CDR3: CASSEGPEQYF
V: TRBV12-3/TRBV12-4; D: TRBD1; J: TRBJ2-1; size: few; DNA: TGTGCCAGCAGTTCTTGGACAGGGGGGTCCTACAATGAGCAGTTCTTC; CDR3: CASSSWTGGSYNEQFF
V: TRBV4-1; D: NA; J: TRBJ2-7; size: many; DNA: TGCGCCAGCAGCCAAATATCTCTGGGGCTCCAACCCTACGAGCAGTACTTC; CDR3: CASSQISLGLQPYEQYF
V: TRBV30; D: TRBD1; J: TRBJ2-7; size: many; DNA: TGTGCCTGGAGTGTCGACAGGGGGGGCGGCGAGCAGTACTTC; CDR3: CAWSVDRGGGEQYF
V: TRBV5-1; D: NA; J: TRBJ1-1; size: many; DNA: TGCGCCAGCAGCGGGAACACTGAAGCTTTCTTT; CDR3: CASSGNTEAFF
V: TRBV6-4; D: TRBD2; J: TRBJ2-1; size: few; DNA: TGTGCCAGCAGTGAGGCTAGCGGGCCTTACAATGAGCAGTTCTTC; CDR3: CASSEASGPYNEQFF
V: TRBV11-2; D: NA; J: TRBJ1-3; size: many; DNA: TGTGCCAGCAGCATCGGGACGGCCGGAAACACCATATATTTT; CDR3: CASSIGTAGNTIYF
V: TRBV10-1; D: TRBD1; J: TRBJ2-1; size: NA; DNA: TGCGCCAGCAGTGAAGGGGGCTTATACAATGAGCAGTTCTTC; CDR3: CASSEGGLYNEQFF
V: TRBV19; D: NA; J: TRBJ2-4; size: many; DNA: TGTGCCAGTAGTATAGAGGCAGGAACTATAGCCAAAAACATTCAGTACTTC; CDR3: CASSIEAGTIAKNIQYF
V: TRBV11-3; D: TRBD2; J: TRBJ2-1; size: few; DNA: TGTGCCAGCAGCTTAGCCGCGGGGGGACACAATGAGCAGTTCTTC; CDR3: CASSLAAGGHNEQFF
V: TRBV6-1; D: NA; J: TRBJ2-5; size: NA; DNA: TGTGCCAGCAGACAGAGTACCCAAGAGACCCAGTACTTC; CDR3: CASRQSTQETQYF
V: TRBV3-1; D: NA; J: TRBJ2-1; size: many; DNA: TGTGCCAGCAGCCAAGGTGCAGCGGTCTCCTACAATGAGCAGTTCTTC; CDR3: CASSQGAAVSYNEQFF
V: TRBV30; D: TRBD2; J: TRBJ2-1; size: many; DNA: TGTGCCTGGAGAGATATCGGACTAGCGGGAAGGCAGTTCTTC; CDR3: CAWRDIGLAGRQFF
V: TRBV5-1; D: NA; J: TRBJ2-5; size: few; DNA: TGCGCCAGCAAGGCTAGAGTGTCACAGGGAGAGACCCAGTACTTC; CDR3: CASKARVSQGETQYF
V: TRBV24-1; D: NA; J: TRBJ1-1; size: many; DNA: TGTGCCACCAGTAGAGGAACTGAAGCTTTCTTT; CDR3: CATSRGTEAFF
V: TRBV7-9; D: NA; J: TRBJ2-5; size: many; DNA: TGTGCCAGCAGCAGCGGACAAGGCCAAGAGACCCAGTACTTC; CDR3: CASSSGQGQETQYF
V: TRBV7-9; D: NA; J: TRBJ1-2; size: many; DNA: TGTGCCAGCAGCTTGGGAGGGGCCGACAATAACTATGGCTACACCTTC; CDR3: CASSLGGADNNYGYTF
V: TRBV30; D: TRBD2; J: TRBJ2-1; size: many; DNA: TGTGCCTGGGAGACTAGCGGGGTGTACAATGAGCAGTTCTTC; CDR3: CAWETSGVYNEQFF
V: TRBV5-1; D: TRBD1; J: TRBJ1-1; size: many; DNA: TGCGCCAGCAGCTTGGGACAGGGGGGCACTGAAGCTTTCTTT; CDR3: CASSLGQGGTEAFF
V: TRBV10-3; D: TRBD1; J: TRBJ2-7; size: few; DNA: TGTGCCATCAGTGACCCGGACAGGGGGCGACGCGAGCAGTACTTC; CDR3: CAISDPDRGRREQYF
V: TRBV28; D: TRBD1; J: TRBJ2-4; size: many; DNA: TGTGCCAGCAGTGCCCGGACAGGGGCAAACATTCAGTACTTC; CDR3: CASSARTGANIQYF
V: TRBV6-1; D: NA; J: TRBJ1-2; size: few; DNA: TGTGCCAGCAGTGAAGCCCAGGAGAACTATGGCTACACCTTT; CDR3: CASSEAQENYGYTF
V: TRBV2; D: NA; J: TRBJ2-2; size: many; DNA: TGTGCCAGCAGTCCCAGGGACGTCGGGGAGCTGTTTTTT; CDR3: CASSPRDVGELFF
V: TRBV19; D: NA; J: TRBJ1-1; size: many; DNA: TGTGCCAGTAGCAACTCCGGGGGAGGAACTGAAGCTTTCTTT; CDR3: CASSNSGGGTEAFF
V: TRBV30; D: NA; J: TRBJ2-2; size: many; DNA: TGTGCCTGGAGTGTTCAAGGAGGCAGCAGGGAGCTGTTTTTT; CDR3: CAWSVQGGSRELFF
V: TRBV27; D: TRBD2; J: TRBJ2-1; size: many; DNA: TGTGCCAGCAGTATCACTGGACTAGTGGGGAATGAGCAGTTCTTC; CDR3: CASSITGLVGNEQFF
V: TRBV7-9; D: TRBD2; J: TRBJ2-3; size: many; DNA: TGTGCCAGCAGCTTATCTAGCGGGAGGGCCGTAGATACGCAGTATTTT; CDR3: CASSLSSGRAVDTQYF
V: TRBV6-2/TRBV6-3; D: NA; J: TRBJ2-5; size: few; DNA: TGTGCCAGCAGTTACTCGATAGAGGGGTGGGAGACCCAGTACTTC; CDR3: CASSYSIEGWETQYF
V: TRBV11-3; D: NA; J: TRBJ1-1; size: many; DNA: TGTGCCAGCAGTTATCACGATGGGGGTGAAGCTTTCTTT; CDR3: CASSYHDGGEAFF
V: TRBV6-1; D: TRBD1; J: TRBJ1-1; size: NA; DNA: TGTGCCAGCAGGGACAGGGTTACTGAAGCTTTCTTT; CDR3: CASRDRVTEAFF